The text below deals with one T cell receptor (beta chain). Its target is unknown. Per the germline V gene, CDR1 is SGDLS and CDR2 is YYNGEE. There are 14 residues in the CDR3. V lost 3 bases, J lost 4 bases, and 4 bases stayed unmatched. Use of 60 Vbeta and 13 Jbeta primers characterized the PCR. The data were produced by immunoSEQ multiplex PCR, yet TCRdb's version contains in-frame clones alone and is incomplete. This table holds around 84,000 clones. This record belongs to a study of cytomegalovirus exposure and HLA in healthy donors. Study-level information: Prior work identified around 100 million unique TCR beta sequences in 150 million to 200 million T cells.

Findings of the study overall: Rare sequences made up most TCRs, while some public TCRs were found in many donors.

The sequence was obtained from a man aged 25-40 years in good health and CMV-seronegative. Input material: PBMCs. The gene calls are TRBV9 and TRBJ1-2; 9 bases are shared with TRBD1. The CDR3 protein is CASSGQQGAYGYTF. CDR3 DNA: TGTGCCAGCAGCGGACAACAGGGGGCCTATGGCTACACCTTC.